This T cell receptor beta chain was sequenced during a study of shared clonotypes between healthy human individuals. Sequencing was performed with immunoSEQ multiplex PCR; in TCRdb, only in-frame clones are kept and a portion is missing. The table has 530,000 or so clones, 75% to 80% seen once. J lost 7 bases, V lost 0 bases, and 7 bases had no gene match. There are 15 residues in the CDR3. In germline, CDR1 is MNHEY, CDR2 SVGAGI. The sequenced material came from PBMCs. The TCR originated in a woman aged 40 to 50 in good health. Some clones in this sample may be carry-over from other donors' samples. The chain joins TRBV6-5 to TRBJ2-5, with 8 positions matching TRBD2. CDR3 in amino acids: CASSYSIAGSGTQYF. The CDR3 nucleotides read TGTGCCAGCAGTTACTCGATAGCGGGATCGGGGACCCAGTACTTC.